This is a list of T cell receptor beta chains from one sample in a study of blood T cells in healthy people across ages. Using its own MiXCR run on the 5' RACE reads, TCRdb lists one record per CDR3 protein. The sample shows about 760,000 distinct CDR3 sequences, approximately 25% of them seen only once. The same data also contributed to another study, on T cells of mothers and their children.

Specimen: blood. These receptors all stem from a boy aged 5-17 years in good health. The CDR3 runs from the conserved cysteine through the conserved F or W. The order of the fields is J gene, V gene, CDR3 protein.

>TRBJ2-1|TRBV7-2
CASSLSVYNEQFF
>TRBJ2-3|TRBV7-9
CASSLLPGQGRSDTQYF
>TRBJ1-2|TRBV6-1
CASSEVGRNYGYTF
>TRBJ1-2|TRBV9
CASSGKTGANYGYTF
>TRBJ2-4|TRBV6-6
CASSYSDGVAKNIQYF
>TRBJ2-5|TRBV7-9
CASSLAMGRGTQYF
>TRBJ2-7|TRBV7-2
CASSLNGASQYF
>TRBJ1-1|TRBV6-1
CASSEVRIGEAFF
>TRBJ2-1|TRBV7-2
CASSFGTSGRSSYNEQFF
>TRBJ1-1|TRBV20-1
CSLGRGDTEAFF
>TRBJ2-2|TRBV5-4
CASSYGPIGELFF
>TRBJ2-1|TRBV29-1
CSVGGRLRDNEQFF
>TRBJ1-1|TRBV24-1
CATSDGTGIEAFF
>TRBJ2-3|TRBV5-5
CASSPDKRSSTDTQYF
>TRBJ2-1|TRBV6-6
CATSGAYNEQFF
>TRBJ2-7|TRBV20-1
CSARDLTSYEQYF
>TRBJ2-4|TRBV15
CATSRGSARRNIQYF
>TRBJ2-5|TRBV11-1
CASSRTAKETQYF
>TRBJ1-2|TRBV2
CASRGEPNYGYTF
>TRBJ1-1|TRBV7-9
CASSGWTGGIDEAFF
>TRBJ2-6|TRBV23-1
CASSQIVFPRAGANVLTF
>TRBJ2-5|TRBV4-3
CASNQVQEETQYF
>TRBJ1-4|TRBV5-1
CASSPLQGPSEKLFF
>NA|TRBV24-1
CATSSDRRVETQYF
>TRBJ1-1|TRBV10-3
CAISRADTEAFF
>TRBJ2-7|TRBV20-1
CSARFRDRDSYEQYF
>TRBJ2-1|TRBV20-1
CSARRLAGSSYNEQFF
>TRBJ1-2|TRBV13
CASSSPTGRGYTF
>TRBJ1-1|TRBV3-1
CASSQDSIWTTGAGSNTEAFF
>TRBJ1-6|TRBV10-3
CAISLRDGQNSPLHF
>TRBJ2-7|TRBV27
CASSLRSQAPYEQYF
>NA|TRBV4-1
CASSHVGEEQFF
>NA|TRBV29-1
CSVEYEQFF
>NA|TRBV7-9
CASSFSPFGTIYEQYF
>TRBJ2-5|TRBV29-1
CSVVEIQETQYF
>TRBJ2-1|TRBV20-1
CSARANGQTEYNEQFF
>TRBJ2-5|TRBV12-3/TRBV12-4
CASSFTTPRWPGTQYF
>TRBJ2-5|TRBV9
CASSATAGQETQYF
>TRBJ2-5|TRBV6-4
CASSGSRDREAETQYF
>TRBJ2-1|TRBV7-2
CASSLGQGYNEQFF
>TRBJ2-2|TRBV5-1
CASSLEGSGFTPEANTGELFF
>TRBJ2-5|TRBV11-1
CASSETGARETQYF
>TRBJ1-2|TRBV3-1
CVSSQDSEIGYTF
>TRBJ2-3|TRBV29-1
CSVSAGGTDTQYF
>TRBJ2-5|TRBV7-9
CASSSRSDPTQYF
>TRBJ2-5|TRBV12-3/TRBV12-4
CASSLANLPSGQYF
>TRBJ2-1|TRBV29-1
CSVAGTSKADDEQFF
>TRBJ1-6|TRBV28
CASSLYRDNSPLHF
>TRBJ2-1|TRBV29-1
CSVERWDPAGERNEQFF
>TRBJ2-7|TRBV28
CASSSGTGASYEQYF
>TRBJ2-5|TRBV24-1
CATSGWGPTPTQETQYF
>NA|TRBV7-2
CASSLDPGGRCDEQFF
>TRBJ2-1|TRBV28
CASTLFSRRNEQFF
>TRBJ2-3|TRBV29-1
CSESGGAADTQYF
>TRBJ2-3|TRBV7-3
CASRRAGESTDTQYF
>TRBJ2-6|TRBV29-1
CSVGGAAGANVLTF
>TRBJ2-7|TRBV6-1
CASRAGQGAYEQYF
>TRBJ2-7|TRBV20-1
CSATPDGFYEQYF
>TRBJ2-3|TRBV5-1
CASSLQAIRDTQYF